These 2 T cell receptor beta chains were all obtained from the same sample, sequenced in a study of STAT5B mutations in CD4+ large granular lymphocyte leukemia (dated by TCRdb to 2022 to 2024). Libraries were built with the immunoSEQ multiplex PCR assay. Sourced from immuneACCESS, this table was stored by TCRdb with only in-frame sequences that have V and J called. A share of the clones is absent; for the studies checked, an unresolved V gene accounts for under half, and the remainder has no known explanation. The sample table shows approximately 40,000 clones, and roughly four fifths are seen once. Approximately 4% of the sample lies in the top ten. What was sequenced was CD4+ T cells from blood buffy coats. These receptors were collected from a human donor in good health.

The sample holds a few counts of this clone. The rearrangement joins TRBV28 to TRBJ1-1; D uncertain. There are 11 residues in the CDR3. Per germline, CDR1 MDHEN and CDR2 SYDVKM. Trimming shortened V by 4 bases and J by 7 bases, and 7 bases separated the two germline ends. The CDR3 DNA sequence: TGTGCCAGCAGTTCGTATCGTGAAGCTTTCTTT. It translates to CASSSYREAFF.

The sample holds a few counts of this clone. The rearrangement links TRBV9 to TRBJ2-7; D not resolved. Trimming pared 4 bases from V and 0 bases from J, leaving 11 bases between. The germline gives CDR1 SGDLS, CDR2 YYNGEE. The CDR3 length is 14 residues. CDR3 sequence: CASSPPTSSYEQYF. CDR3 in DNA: TGTGCCAGCAGCCCCCCTACCTCCTCCTACGAGCAGTACTTC.